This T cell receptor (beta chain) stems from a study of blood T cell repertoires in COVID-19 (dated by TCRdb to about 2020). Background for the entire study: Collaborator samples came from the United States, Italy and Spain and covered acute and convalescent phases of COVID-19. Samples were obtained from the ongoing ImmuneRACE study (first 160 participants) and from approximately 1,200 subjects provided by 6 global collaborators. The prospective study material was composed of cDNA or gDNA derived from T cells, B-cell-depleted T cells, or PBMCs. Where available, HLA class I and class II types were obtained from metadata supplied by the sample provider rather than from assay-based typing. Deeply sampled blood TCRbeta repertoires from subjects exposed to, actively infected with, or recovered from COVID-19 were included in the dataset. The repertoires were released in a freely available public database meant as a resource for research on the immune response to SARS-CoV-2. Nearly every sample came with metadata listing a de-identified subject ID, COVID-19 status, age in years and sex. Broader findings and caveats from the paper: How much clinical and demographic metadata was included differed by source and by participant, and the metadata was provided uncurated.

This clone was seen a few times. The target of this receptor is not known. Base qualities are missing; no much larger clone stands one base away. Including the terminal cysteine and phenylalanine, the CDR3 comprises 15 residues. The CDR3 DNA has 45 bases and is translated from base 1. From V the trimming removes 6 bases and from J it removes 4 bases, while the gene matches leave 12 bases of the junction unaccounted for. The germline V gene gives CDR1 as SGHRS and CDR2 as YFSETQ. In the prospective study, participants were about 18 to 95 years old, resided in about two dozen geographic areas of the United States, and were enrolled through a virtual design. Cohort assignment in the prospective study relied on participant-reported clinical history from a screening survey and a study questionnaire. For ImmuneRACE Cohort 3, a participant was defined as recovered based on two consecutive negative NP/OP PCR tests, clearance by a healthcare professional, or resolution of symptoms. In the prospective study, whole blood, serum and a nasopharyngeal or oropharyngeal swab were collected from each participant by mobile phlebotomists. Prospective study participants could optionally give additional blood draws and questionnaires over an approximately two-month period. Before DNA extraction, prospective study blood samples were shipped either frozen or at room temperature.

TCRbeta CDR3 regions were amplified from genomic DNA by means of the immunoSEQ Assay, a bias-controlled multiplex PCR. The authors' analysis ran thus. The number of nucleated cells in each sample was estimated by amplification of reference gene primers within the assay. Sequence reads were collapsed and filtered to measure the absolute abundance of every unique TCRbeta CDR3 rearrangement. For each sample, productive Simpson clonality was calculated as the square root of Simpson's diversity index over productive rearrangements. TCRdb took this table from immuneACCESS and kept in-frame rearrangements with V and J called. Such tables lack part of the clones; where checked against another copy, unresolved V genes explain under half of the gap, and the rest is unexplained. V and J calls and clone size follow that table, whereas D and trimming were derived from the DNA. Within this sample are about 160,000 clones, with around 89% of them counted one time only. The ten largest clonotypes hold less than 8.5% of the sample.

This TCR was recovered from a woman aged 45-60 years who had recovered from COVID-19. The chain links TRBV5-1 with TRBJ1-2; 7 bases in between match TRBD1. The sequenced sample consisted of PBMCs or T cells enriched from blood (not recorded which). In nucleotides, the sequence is TGCGCCAGCACCAGGGGGACAGAGAAAAGCTATGGCTACACCTTC. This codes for CASTRGTEKSYGYTF.